These T cell receptor beta chains were read from a single sample in a study of cytomegalovirus exposure and HLA in healthy donors. Profiled with immunoSEQ multiplex PCR; TCRdb holds only in-frame clones, not every one. This sample yields 150,000 to 200,000 clones, of which around 79% are seen a single time; approximately 3.1% belongs to the top ten. Sequenced input: PBMCs. The receptors were gathered from a woman aged 40-49 years in good health and CMV-seronegative. The CDR3 runs from the conserved cysteine through the conserved F or W. D genes are given only for firm matches. Clone size is shown for a subset of rows, as once, few, many or a class of expanded clone.

.	.	TRBJ2-3	TRBV2	TGTGCCAGCAGTGACCGCGGTGCGAGAGATACGCAGTATTTT	CASSDRGARDTQYF
.	few	TRBJ2-2	TRBV13	TGTGCCAGCAGAAGCGGGCTAAAGGACACCGGGGAGCTGTTTTTT	CASRSGLKDTGELFF
TRBD1	.	TRBJ2-7	TRBV29-1	TGCAGCGTCGGGACAGACCCCTACGAGCAGTACTTC	CSVGTDPYEQYF
TRBD1	.	TRBJ2-3	TRBV19	TGTGCCAGTAGTATCACCGTGGGGGACAGGGGGAGGCCAGATACGCAGTATTTT	CASSITVGDRGRPDTQYF
.	.	TRBJ1-1	TRBV27	TGTGCCAGCAGTTTATTTGAGGGGGAAACTGAAGCTTTCTTT	CASSLFEGETEAFF
.	.	TRBJ2-3	TRBV11-1	TGTGCCAGCAGCTTAGTTGCGGGAAGCGGTACGCAGTATTTT	CASSLVAGSGTQYF
TRBD1	.	TRBJ2-5	TRBV7-3	TGTGCCAGCAGCTTAAAGGGGGCCGGGGAGACCCAGTACTTC	CASSLKGAGETQYF
.	.	TRBJ2-2	TRBV11-2	TGTGCCAGCAGCGAAGGACAGTACACCGGGGAGCTGTTTTTT	CASSEGQYTGELFF
.	.	TRBJ1-2	TRBV10-1	TGCGCCAGCCCAAATGAACGACAGCTCTATGGCTACACCTTC	CASPNERQLYGYTF
.	.	TRBJ2-1	TRBV21-1	TGTGCCAGCAGCCGCCAGTCCCCCGGGACTAGCGGGGGGACCAACTACAATGAGCAGTTCTTC	CASSRQSPGTSGGTNYNEQFF
TRBD1	.	TRBJ2-7	TRBV5-1	TGCGCCAGCAGCTTGGGAGGGGGCTTTACCGAGCAGTACTTC	CASSLGGGFTEQYF
TRBD2	.	TRBJ2-3	TRBV18	TGTGCCAGCTCACCTGACAGCGGGGGGGCCAGGGCAGATACGCAGTATTTT	CASSPDSGGARADTQYF
.	.	TRBJ2-3	TRBV27	TGTGCCAGCAGTCGGGACATCCGAGGGGATACGCAGTATTTT	CASSRDIRGDTQYF
.	.	TRBJ1-5	TRBV7-8	TGTGCCAGCAGCTTAGGGTTGGACAGCCTTAATCAGCCCCAGCATTTT	CASSLGLDSLNQPQHF
TRBD2	.	TRBJ2-1	TRBV12-5	TGTGCTAGTGGTTTCGCTAGCGGCCTGGGCCATGAGCAGTTCTTC	CASGFASGLGHEQFF
TRBD2	.	TRBJ2-6	TRBV27	TGTGCCAGCAGGTTACTAGCGGCCGGGGCCAACGTCCTGACTTTC	CASRLLAAGANVLTF
TRBD1	medium-sized	TRBJ1-6	TRBV4-1	TGCGCCAGCAGCCCAGGCCCGGGACAGGGAAATTCACCCCTCCACTTT	CASSPGPGQGNSPLHF
.	.	TRBJ1-3	TRBV10-3	TGTGCCATCAGTGGATTTATAGGGGCAGCTTCATCTGGAAACACCATATATTTT	CAISGFIGAASSGNTIYF
TRBD2	.	TRBJ2-5	TRBV6-1	TGTGCCAGCAGTGAACCAGCGGGGGGAAAAGAGACCCAGTACTTC	CASSEPAGGKETQYF
TRBD1	.	TRBJ1-1	TRBV4-2	TGTGCCAGCAGCCATAATCACGGGACAGGTCTAGCTTTCTTT	CASSHNHGTGLAFF
.	.	TRBJ1-2	TRBV5-1	TGCGCCAGCAGCTTGGGCAGAAACTATGGCTACACCTTC	CASSLGRNYGYTF
TRBD1	.	TRBJ1-1	TRBV5-1	TGCGCCAGCAGCGTTACCCGACAGGGTTCGATAGCTTTCTTT	CASSVTRQGSIAFF
.	.	TRBJ2-5	TRBV18	TGTGCCAGCTCACCTCGGGGTCGCGAGACCCAGTACTTC	CASSPRGRETQYF
TRBD2	.	TRBJ2-3	TRBV6-6	TGTGCCAGCAGTCTCTGGGAGCGGGGGAGCACAGATACGCAGTATTTT	CASSLWERGSTDTQYF
.	few	TRBJ1-1	TRBV7-9	TGTGCCAGCACCGAGACAGTCAACACTGAAGCTTTCTTT	CASTETVNTEAFF
.	.	TRBJ1-5	TRBV6-6	TGTGCCAGCAGCTCGGGGAGGGGAGGTAATCAGCCCCAGCATTTT	CASSSGRGGNQPQHF
TRBD1	.	TRBJ2-5	TRBV5-1	TGCGCCAGCAGCAGAAAGGGACAGGGGGACGAGACCCAGTACTTC	CASSRKGQGDETQYF
.	few	TRBJ2-5	TRBV6-5	TGTGCCAGCAGCCTACAGGCCTTCCAAGAGACCCAGTACTTC	CASSLQAFQETQYF
.	.	TRBJ2-7	TRBV14	TGTGCCAGCAGCCAAGCGGAGACCAGGGGATACGAGCAGTACTTC	CASSQAETRGYEQYF
.	.	TRBJ1-1	TRBV5-4	TGTGCCAGCAGCTTGTACTCCAGGGAAGCTTTCTTT	CASSLYSREAFF
TRBD2	.	TRBJ2-4	TRBV6-6	TGTGCCAGCAGCTGGGGCGGGGGGGCCAAAAACATTCAGTACTTC	CASSWGGGAKNIQYF
.	.	TRBJ2-7	TRBV6-1	TGTGCCAGCAGCGCAGGGGTCGACGAGCAGTACTTC	CASSAGVDEQYF
TRBD1	.	TRBJ1-1	TRBV4-2	TGTGCCAGCAGCCCCCAATCTTTAACGACAGGGTTCACCAGGAACACTGAAGCTTTCTTT	CASSPQSLTTGFTRNTEAFF
.	once	TRBJ1-2	TRBV7-3	TGTGCCAGCAGCTTAAGTCCCGGGGATGGCTACACCTTC	CASSLSPGDGYTF
TRBD1	.	TRBJ1-2	TRBV7-2	TGTGCCAGCAGCTTCAGGGGGCTTAGCCCCTATGGCTACACCTTC	CASSFRGLSPYGYTF
.	.	TRBJ2-7	TRBV9	TGTGCCAGCAGCGTTGGCGGGGGCCCCTCGGCCGAGCAGTACTTC	CASSVGGGPSAEQYF
.	once	TRBJ1-1	TRBV5-1	TGCGCCAGCAGCTTGGGTCAGGGGCCGGGCACTGAAGCTTTCTTT	CASSLGQGPGTEAFF
.	.	TRBJ2-5	TRBV7-3	TGTGCCAGCAGCCATGATCGAGGGGAGACCCAGTACTTC	CASSHDRGETQYF
.	.	TRBJ1-6	TRBV27	TGTGCCAGCAGTCTCCCCCAGGAACCCCTCCACTTT	CASSLPQEPLHF
.	once	TRBJ1-2	TRBV5-1	TGCGCCAGCAGCTTGAGAGGAGGGCCCATGCTCTACACCTTC	CASSLRGGPMLYTF
.	.	TRBJ2-4	TRBV4-1	TGCGCCAGCAGCCAAAAGCCCCCTGGCAGGGCGTTAGCCAAAAACATTCAGTACTTC	CASSQKPPGRALAKNIQYF
.	.	TRBJ2-2	TRBV5-5	TGTGCCAGCAGCTTCGCGACAGGATACACCGGGGAGCTGTTTTTT	CASSFATGYTGELFF
TRBD1	.	TRBJ1-3	TRBV14	TGTGCCAGCAGCCCAGGGGGCGGAGGAAACACCATATATTTT	CASSPGGGGNTIYF
.	.	TRBJ2-2	TRBV19	TGTGCCAGTAGTATGTACGGGAGCAACACCGGGGAGCTGTTTTTT	CASSMYGSNTGELFF
TRBD1	few	TRBJ2-2	TRBV5-1	TGCGCCAGCAGCAGTCCACAGGGGGCAAGCACCGGGGAGCTGTTTTTT	CASSSPQGASTGELFF
.	.	TRBJ2-1	TRBV2	TGTGCCAGCAGTCGGACTGGCGATGAGCAGTTCTTC	CASSRTGDEQFF
TRBD1	.	TRBJ2-7	TRBV4-1	TGCGCCAGCAGCCAGGGATTTCCGACAGGGTACGAGCAGTACTTC	CASSQGFPTGYEQYF
TRBD1	.	TRBJ1-4	TRBV6-4	TGTGCCAGCAGTTCGGGACAGGGGTGGTTTAATGAAAAACTGTTTTTT	CASSSGQGWFNEKLFF
.	.	TRBJ1-2	TRBV5-6	TGTGCCAGCAGCTGGAGCCCAGCTTTTAACTATGGCTACACCTTC	CASSWSPAFNYGYTF
TRBD1	few	TRBJ1-5	TRBV18	TGTGCCAGCTCACCAGGGACAGGGGGTCCGAGCAATCAGCCCCAGCATTTT	CASSPGTGGPSNQPQHF
TRBD1	few	TRBJ1-1	TRBV6-5	TGTGCCAGCAGGGATCACAGGGGTAACACTGAAGCTTTCTTT	CASRDHRGNTEAFF
TRBD2	.	TRBJ2-3	TRBV7-6	TGTGCCAGCAGCCCTCGGACTAGCGGGGAAGTAGATACGCAGTATTTT	CASSPRTSGEVDTQYF
TRBD1	once	TRBJ2-6	TRBV5-1	TGCGCCAGCAGCCCTCGGTACGTCCTGGGACAGGGGTTGACTGGGGCCAACGTCCTGACTTTC	CASSPRYVLGQGLTGANVLTF
.	.	TRBJ1-4	TRBV27	TGTGCCAGCAGTCCTAACCCCAGGGTAACTAATGAAAAACTGTTTTTT	CASSPNPRVTNEKLFF
.	once	TRBJ2-5	TRBV5-5	TGTGCCAGCAGAAATCCGAACAGGGAAGGATGGGGACAAGAGACCCAGTACTTC	CASRNPNREGWGQETQYF
.	few	TRBJ1-2	TRBV9	TGTGCCAGCAGCGTCGACCGGAGCTATGGCTACACCTTC	CASSVDRSYGYTF
.	.	TRBJ1-2	TRBV19	TGTGCCGTAAAGGGGGAAGGGAACTATGGCTACACCTTC	CAVKGEGNYGYTF
.	.	TRBJ1-1	TRBV11-3	TGTGCCAGCAGCAAGGGGTGGAACACTGAAGCTTTCTTT	CASSKGWNTEAFF
.	.	TRBJ2-6	TRBV10-2	TGCGCCAGCAGTCGAGACTCCCTGGTTTCTGGGGCCAACGTCCTGACTTTC	CASSRDSLVSGANVLTF
.	few	TRBJ2-1	TRBV6-1	TGTGCCAGCAGTGCTTCGGGTGCGGTTTACTACAATGAGCAGTTCTTC	CASSASGAVYYNEQFF